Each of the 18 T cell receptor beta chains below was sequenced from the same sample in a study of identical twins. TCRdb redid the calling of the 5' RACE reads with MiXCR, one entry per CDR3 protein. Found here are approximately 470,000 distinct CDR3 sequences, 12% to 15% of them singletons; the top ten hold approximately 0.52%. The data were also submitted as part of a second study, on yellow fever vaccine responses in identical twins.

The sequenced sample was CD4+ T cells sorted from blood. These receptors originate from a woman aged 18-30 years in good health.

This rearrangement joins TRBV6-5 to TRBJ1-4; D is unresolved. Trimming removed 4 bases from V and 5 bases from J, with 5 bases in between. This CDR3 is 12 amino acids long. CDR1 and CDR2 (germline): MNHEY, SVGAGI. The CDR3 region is CASSSGNEKLFF. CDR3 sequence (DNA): TGTGCCAGCAGTTCCGGGAATGAAAAACTGTTTTTT.

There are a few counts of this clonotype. The CDR3 loop is CASSRSSGAYNEQFF. Written as DNA, the CDR3 is TGCGCCAGCAGCCGGTCTAGCGGAGCCTACAATGAGCAGTTCTTC. V is TRBV4-3 and J is TRBJ2-1, with 7 bases matching TRBD2. V was clipped by 4 bases and J by 2 bases; unmatched bases: 5. The CDR3 totals 15 residues. CDR1 and CDR2 from the germline V gene are LGHNA and YSLEER.

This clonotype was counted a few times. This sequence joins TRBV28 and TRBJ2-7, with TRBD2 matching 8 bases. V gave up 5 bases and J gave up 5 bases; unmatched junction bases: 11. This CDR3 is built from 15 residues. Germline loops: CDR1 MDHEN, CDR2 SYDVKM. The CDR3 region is CASSPLRGGPHEQYF. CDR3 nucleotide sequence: TGTGCCAGCAGTCCACTACGGGGGGGTCCCCACGAGCAGTACTTC.

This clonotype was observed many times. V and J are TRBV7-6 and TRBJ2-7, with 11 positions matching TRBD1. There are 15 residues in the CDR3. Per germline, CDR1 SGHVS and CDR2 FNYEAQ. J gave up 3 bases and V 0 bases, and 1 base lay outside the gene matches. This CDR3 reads CASSLAGTGGYEQYF. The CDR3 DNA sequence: TGTGCCAGCAGCTTAGCCGGGACAGGGGGCTACGAGCAGTACTTC.

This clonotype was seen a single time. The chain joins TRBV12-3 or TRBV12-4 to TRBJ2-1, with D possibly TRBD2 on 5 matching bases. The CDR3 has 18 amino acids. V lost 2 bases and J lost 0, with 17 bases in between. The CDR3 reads CASSLFQGSPSSYNEQFF. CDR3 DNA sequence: TGTGCCAGCAGTTTATTCCAAGGGAGTCCAAGCTCCTACAATGAGCAGTTCTTC.

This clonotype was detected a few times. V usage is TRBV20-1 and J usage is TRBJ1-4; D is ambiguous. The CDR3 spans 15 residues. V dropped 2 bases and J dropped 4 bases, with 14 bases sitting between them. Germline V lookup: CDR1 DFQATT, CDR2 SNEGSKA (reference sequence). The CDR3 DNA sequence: TGCAGTGCTAGACCCCGGGCAGAGCATAATGAAAAACTGTTTTTT. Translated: CSARPRAEHNEKLFF.

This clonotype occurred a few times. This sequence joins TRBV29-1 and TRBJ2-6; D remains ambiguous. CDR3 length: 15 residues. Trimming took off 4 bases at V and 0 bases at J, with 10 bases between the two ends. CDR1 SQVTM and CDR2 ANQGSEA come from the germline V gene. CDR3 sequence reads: CSVVGVVSGANVLTF. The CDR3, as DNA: TGCAGCGTTGTTGGGGTAGTCTCTGGGGCCAACGTCCTGACTTTC.

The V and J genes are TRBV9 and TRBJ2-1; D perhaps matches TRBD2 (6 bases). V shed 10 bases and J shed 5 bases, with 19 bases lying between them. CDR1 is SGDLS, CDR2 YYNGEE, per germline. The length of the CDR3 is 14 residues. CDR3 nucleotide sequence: TGTGCCGCTCAGGAGGGACTGTTGAACAATGAGCAGTTCTTC. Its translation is CAAQEGLLNNEQFF. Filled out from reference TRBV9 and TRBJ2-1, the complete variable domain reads DSGVTQTPKHLITATGQRVTLRCSPRSGDLSVYWYQQSLDQGLQFLIQYYNGEERAKGNILERFSAQQFPDLHSELNLSSLELGDSALYFCAAQEGLLNNEQFFGPGTRLTVL.

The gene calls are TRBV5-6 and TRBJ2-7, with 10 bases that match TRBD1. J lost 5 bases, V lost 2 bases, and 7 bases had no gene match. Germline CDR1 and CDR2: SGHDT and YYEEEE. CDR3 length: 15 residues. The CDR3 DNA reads TGTGCCAGCAGCTTTGACAGGGGGCTGAGGAACGAGCAGTACTTC. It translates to CASSFDRGLRNEQYF.

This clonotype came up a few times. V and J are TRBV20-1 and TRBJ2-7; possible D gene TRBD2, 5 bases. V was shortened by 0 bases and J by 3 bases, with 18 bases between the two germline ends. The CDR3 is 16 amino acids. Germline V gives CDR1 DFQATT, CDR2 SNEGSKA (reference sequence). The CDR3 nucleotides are TGCAGTGCTAGAGATTTAGGGAGCAGGACCGTCTACGAGCAGTACTTC. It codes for CSARDLGSRTVYEQYF.

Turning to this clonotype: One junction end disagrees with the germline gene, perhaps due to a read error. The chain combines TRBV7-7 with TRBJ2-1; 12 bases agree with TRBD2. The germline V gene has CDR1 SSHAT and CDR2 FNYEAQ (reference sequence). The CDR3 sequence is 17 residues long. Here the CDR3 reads CASSLAPGLAGYNEQFF. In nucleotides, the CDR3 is TGTGCTAGCAGCTTAGCCCCGGGACTAGCGGGCTACAATGAGCAGTTCTTC.

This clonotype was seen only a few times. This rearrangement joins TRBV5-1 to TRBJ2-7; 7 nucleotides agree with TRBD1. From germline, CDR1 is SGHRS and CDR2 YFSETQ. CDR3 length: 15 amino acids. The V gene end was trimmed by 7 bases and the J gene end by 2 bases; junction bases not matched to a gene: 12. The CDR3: CASETGTAPTYEQYF. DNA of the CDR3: TGCGCCAGCGAAACTGGGACAGCCCCAACCTACGAGCAGTACTTC.

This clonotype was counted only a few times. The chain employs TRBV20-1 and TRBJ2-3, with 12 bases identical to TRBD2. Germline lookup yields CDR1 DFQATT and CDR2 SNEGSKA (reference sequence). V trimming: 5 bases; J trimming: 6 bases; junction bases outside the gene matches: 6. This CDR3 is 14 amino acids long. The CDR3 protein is CSAPRLAGVDTQYF. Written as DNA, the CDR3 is TGCAGTGCTCCTCGACTAGCGGGAGTTGATACGCAGTATTTT.

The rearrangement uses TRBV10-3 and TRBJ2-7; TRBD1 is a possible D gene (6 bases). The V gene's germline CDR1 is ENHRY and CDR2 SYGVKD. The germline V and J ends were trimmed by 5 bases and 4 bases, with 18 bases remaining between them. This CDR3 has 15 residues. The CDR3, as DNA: TGTGCCATCAGTCGCTCGGACAGCGAGCATTACGAGCAGTACTTC. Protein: CAISRSDSEHYEQYF.

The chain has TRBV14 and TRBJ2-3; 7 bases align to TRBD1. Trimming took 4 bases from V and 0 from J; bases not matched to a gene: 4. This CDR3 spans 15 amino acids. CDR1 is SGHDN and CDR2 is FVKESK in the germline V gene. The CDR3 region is CASSRGQFSTDTQYF. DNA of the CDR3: TGTGCCAGCAGCCGGGGACAGTTTAGCACAGATACGCAGTATTTT.

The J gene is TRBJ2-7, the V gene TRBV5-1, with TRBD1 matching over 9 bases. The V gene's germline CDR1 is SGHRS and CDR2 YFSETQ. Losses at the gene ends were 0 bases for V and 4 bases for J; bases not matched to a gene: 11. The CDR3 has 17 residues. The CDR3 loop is CASSLAPPTGGTYEQYF. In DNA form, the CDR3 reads TGCGCCAGCAGCTTGGCCCCACCGACAGGGGGAACTTACGAGCAGTACTTC.

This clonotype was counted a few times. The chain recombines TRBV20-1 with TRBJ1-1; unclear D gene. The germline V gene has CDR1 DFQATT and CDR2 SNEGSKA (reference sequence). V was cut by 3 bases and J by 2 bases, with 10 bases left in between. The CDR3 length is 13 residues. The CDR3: CSASGRVNTEAFF. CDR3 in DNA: TGCAGTGCTAGTGGGAGGGTTAACACTGAAGCTTTCTTT.

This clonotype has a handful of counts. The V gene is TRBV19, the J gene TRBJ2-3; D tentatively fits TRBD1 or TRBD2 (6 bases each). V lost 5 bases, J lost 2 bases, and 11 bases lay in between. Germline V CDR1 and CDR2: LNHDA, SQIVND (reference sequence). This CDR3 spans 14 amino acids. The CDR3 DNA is TGTGCCAGTAGTGACGGGGGCATCACAGATACGCAGTATTTT. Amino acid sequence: CASSDGGITDTQYF.